These 21 T cell receptor beta chains came from one sample sequenced in a study of CD4 T cells in relation to SARS-CoV-2 and coronaviruses. CD4+ T cells from unexposed donors were obtained before the COVID-19 pandemic (2011-2018). Isolation of CD4+ T cells took place after less than twelve days in culture. Sequencing used immunoSEQ multiplex PCR; TCRdb keeps in-frame clones, though not all of them. The data show some 22,000 clones, about 81% seen once. The antigens these receptors bind are not known. The sample taken for sequencing was CD4+ T cells from PBMCs, cultured in vitro. These receptors originate from a human donor in good health.

This clone has only one observation. The chain recombines TRBV6-5 with TRBJ1-3, with 7 bases aligning to TRBD1. The CDR3 is made up of 16 amino acids. The germline CDR1 and CDR2 sequences are MNHEY and SVGAGI. The junction had 6 bases not matched to a gene; V was cut back by 4 bases and J by 0 bases. As DNA, the CDR3 is TGTGCCAGCAGTTTATTGGGACAGAGCTCTGGAAACACCATATATTTT. It yields the protein CASSLLGQSSGNTIYF.

This chain joins TRBV7-2 and TRBJ1-1; D remains unclear. This CDR3 has 16 residues. With 2 bases removed from V and 5 bases from J, the gap between germline ends came to 18 bases. Germline V gene data show CDR1 as SGHTA and CDR2 as FQGNSA. CDR3 in DNA: TGTGCCAGCAGCTTACGTCAGATGGCCGGCCGGACTGAAGCTTTCTTT. Translating it yields CASSLRQMAGRTEAFF.

This chain connects TRBV5-1 to TRBJ2-2; 7 bases map to TRBD1. The germline V gene encodes CDR1 SGHRS and CDR2 YFSETQ. The CDR3 is made up of 15 amino acids. Trimming removed 4 bases from V and 2 bases from J; junction bases left unmatched: 5. In DNA form, the CDR3 reads TGCGCCAGCAGCACACGACAGGGTAACACCGGGGAGCTGTTTTTT. Its protein is CASSTRQGNTGELFF.

CDR3 amino acids: CASSPGLYEQYF. The CDR3 DNA is TGTGCCAGCAGCCCAGGCCTCTACGAGCAGTACTTC. The chain is built from TRBV3-1 (or the pseudogene TRBV3-2) and TRBJ2-7; the D is unclear. This CDR3 contains 12 residues. Germline V lookup: CDR1 LGHDT, CDR2 YNNKEL (reference sequence). The germline V and J ends were trimmed by 4 bases and 3 bases, with 7 bases remaining between them.

The J gene is TRBJ1-1, the V gene TRBV28; D ambiguous. The CDR3 has 13 residues. The germline gives CDR1 MDHEN, CDR2 SYDVKM. Trimming left V 6 bases short and J 4 bases short, with 12 bases between. CDR3 nucleotides: TGTGCCAGCAGCCCTCCGGGTTTCACTGAAGCTTTCTTT. Its protein product is CASSPPGFTEAFF.

The chain employs TRBV2 and TRBJ2-3; perhaps TRBD1 as D (6 bases). There are 14 residues in the CDR3. V dropped 7 bases and J dropped 0 bases, with 11 bases sitting between them. Germline V lookup: CDR1 SNHLY, CDR2 FYNNEI. The CDR3 loop is CASTRTVSTDTQYF. CDR3 sequence (DNA): TGTGCCAGCACGAGGACAGTGAGCACAGATACGCAGTATTTT.

The chain couples TRBV19 to TRBJ2-1; D may be TRBD2 (5 bases). Trimming removed 7 bases from V and 3 bases from J, with 16 bases in between. Germline assignment: CDR1 LNHDA and CDR2 SQIVND (reference sequence). The CDR3 contains 15 residues. The CDR3 protein is CASNSRSGNYNEQFF. CDR3 in DNA: TGTGCCAGTAATTCGAGAAGCGGCAACTACAATGAGCAGTTCTTC.

The chain links TRBV21-1 to TRBJ2-1; TRBD1 reflects the table's D call only, with no check against the DNA. TRBV21-1 is flagged as a pseudogene. The CDR3 contains 21 residues. CDR3 sequence: CASRPEKDGAANPHSYNEQFF. The CDR3 DNA reads as TGTGCCAGCAGACCAGAAAAGGATGGGGCGGCTAACCCCCATTCCTACAATGAGCAGTTCTTC.

V is TRBV30 and J is TRBJ1-1; no firm D call. This CDR3 region has 11 residues. The germline V and J ends were trimmed by 0 bases and 10 bases, with 9 bases remaining between them. Looked up from germline, CDR1 is GTSNPN and CDR2 is SVGIG (reference sequence). This CDR3 reads CAWSVQVGAFF. In DNA form, the CDR3 reads TGTGCCTGGAGTGTACAAGTTGGAGCTTTCTTT. The whole variable domain, filled in from reference TRBV30 and TRBJ1-1, reads SQTIHQWPATLVQPVGSPLSLECTVEGTSNPNLYWYRQAAGRGLQLLFYSVGIGQISSEVPQNLSASRPQDRQFILSSKKLLLSDSGFYLCAWSVQVGAFFGQGTRLTVV.

The chain carries TRBV24-1 and TRBJ1-5, with D maybe TRBD1 (6 bases). The CDR3 has 16 amino acids. V was pared by 3 bases and J by 3 bases, with 14 bases between. CDR1 and CDR2 from the germline V gene are KGHDR and SFDVKD. CDR3 residues: CATSDRKGEFNQPQHF. CDR3 nucleotides: TGTGCCACCAGTGATCGAAAGGGGGAATTCAATCAGCCCCAGCATTTT.

V gene TRBV12-3 or TRBV12-4 combines with J gene TRBJ2-1; D call uncertain. There are 12 residues in the CDR3. Trimming removed 1 base from V and 10 bases from J, with 8 bases in between. This CDR3 reads CASSLVADEQFF. The DNA for the CDR3 is TGTGCCAGCAGTTTAGTGGCGGACGAGCAGTTCTTC.

This clone was observed a few times. The chain carries TRBV6-4 and TRBJ2-3; the match to TRBD2 covers 10 bases. Germline values: CDR1 MRHNA, CDR2 SNTAGT. After removal of 2 bases from V and 1 base from J, the junction contained 0 bases not matched to a gene. The CDR3 spans 15 residues. For the CDR3, the DNA is TGTGCCAGCAGTGACGGGACTAGCGGCACAGATACGCAGTATTTT. It yields the protein CASSDGTSGTDTQYF.

The chain has TRBV6-6 and TRBJ1-1, with 10 positions matching TRBD1. This CDR3 has 15 amino acids. V lost 7 bases, J lost 2 bases, and 7 bases stayed unmatched. CDR1 is MNHNY and CDR2 is SVGAGI in the germline V gene (reference sequence). CDR3 in amino acids: CASNNRDRGNTEAFF. The CDR3 nucleotides read TGTGCCAGCAATAACCGGGACAGGGGCAACACTGAAGCTTTCTTT.

This clone was seen more than once but under ten times. The chain joins TRBV5-1 to TRBJ2-1; 10 bases are shared with TRBD2. V shed 2 bases and J 5 bases; nucleotides not matched to a gene: 7. The germline V gene encodes CDR1 SGHRS and CDR2 YFSETQ. The CDR3 spans 16 residues. CDR3 protein: CASSFQLAGSHNEQFF. The CDR3 DNA sequence: TGCGCCAGCAGCTTTCAACTAGCGGGAAGCCACAATGAGCAGTTCTTC.

In DNA form, the CDR3 reads TGTGCCAGCAGGGTGAGATACGAGCAGTACTTC. Its protein is CASRVRYEQYF. This sequence joins TRBV2 and TRBJ2-7; D remains ambiguous. Trimming took 6 bases from V and 4 from J, leaving 7 bases between them. CDR3 size: 11 residues. Germline CDR1 reads SNHLY; CDR2 reads FYNNEI.

The rearrangement links TRBV6-5 to TRBJ2-4, with D perhaps matching TRBD1 (5 bases). From germline, CDR1 is MNHEY and CDR2 SVGAGI. The CDR3 totals 16 residues. V lost 0 bases and J lost 3, with 12 bases in between. The CDR3 here is CASSYSDDRVKNIQYF. The CDR3 nucleotides are TGTGCCAGCAGTTACTCGGACGACAGAGTCAAAAACATTCAGTACTTC.

The V and J genes are TRBV5-1 and TRBJ1-4; D call uncertain. Germline assignment: CDR1 SGHRS and CDR2 YFSETQ. This CDR3 region has 13 residues. Trimming stripped 4 bases from V and 8 bases from J, with 12 bases between. The CDR3 sequence: CASSIGRGEKLFF. The CDR3 region has the DNA TGCGCCAGCAGCATAGGACGAGGAGAAAAACTGTTTTTT.

V is TRBV3-1 (or the pseudogene TRBV3-2) and J is TRBJ2-1; TRBD2 matches at 7 bases. CDR3 length: 17 amino acids. V lost 5 bases, J lost 2 bases, and 12 bases stayed unmatched. Looked up from germline, CDR1 is LGHDT and CDR2 is YNNKEL (reference sequence). The CDR3 is CASSSLGATSAYNEQFF. Written as DNA, the CDR3 is TGTGCCAGCAGCTCCCTTGGGGCAACTAGCGCCTACAATGAGCAGTTCTTC.

This rearrangement joins TRBV4-1 to TRBJ2-7; D is possibly TRBD1 (5 bases). The CDR3 covers 15 residues. Germline-derived CDR1 and CDR2 are MGHRA and YSYEKL. V lost 1 base, J lost 4 bases, and 14 bases lay in between. The CDR3 reads CASSQGTRRPYEQYF. The CDR3 DNA reads TGCGCCAGCAGCCAAGGGACACGTCGGCCGTACGAGCAGTACTTC.

This clone was counted a single time. This rearrangement joins TRBV10-2 to TRBJ2-5, with TRBD2 matching over 9 bases. This CDR3 has 16 amino acids. Trimming cost V 8 bases and J 5 bases; bases outside gene matches: 15. Germline CDR1 and CDR2: WSHSY and SAAADI. As DNA, the CDR3 is TGCGCCAGCTCGTTTGGCGGGGGGGGACGGGGGGAGACCCAGTACTTC. Translating gives CASSFGGGGRGETQYF.

This clone came up a few times. The chain links TRBV27 to TRBJ2-7, with D unclear. With 2 bases removed from V and 6 bases from J, the gap between germline ends came to 11 bases. This CDR3 spans 13 amino acids. Germline V gives CDR1 MNHEY, CDR2 SMNVEV (reference sequence). The CDR3 region is CASSLVVGLEQYF. The CDR3 nucleotides are TGTGCCAGCAGTTTAGTGGTAGGGCTCGAGCAGTACTTC.